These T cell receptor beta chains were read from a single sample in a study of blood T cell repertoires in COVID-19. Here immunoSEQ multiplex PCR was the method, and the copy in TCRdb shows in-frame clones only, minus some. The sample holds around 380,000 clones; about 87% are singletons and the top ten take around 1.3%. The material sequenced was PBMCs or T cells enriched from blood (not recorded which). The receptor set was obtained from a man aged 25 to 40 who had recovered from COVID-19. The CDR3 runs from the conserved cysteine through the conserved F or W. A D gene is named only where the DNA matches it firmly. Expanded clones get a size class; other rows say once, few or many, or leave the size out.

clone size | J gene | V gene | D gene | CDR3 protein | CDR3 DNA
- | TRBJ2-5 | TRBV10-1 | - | CASSESGPRGETQYF | TGCGCCAGCAGTGAGTCTGGACCCCGAGGGGAGACCCAGTACTTC
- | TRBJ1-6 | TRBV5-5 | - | CASSLDRDSPLHF | TGTGCCAGCAGCTTGGACAGGGACTCACCCCTCCACTTT
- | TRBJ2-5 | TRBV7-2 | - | CASSSQGSETQYF | TGTGCCAGCAGCTCCCAGGGGTCAGAGACCCAGTACTTC
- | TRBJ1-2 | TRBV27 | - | CASSFDGGRRTLYYTF | TGTGCCAGCAGCTTTGATGGGGGGAGGCGAACACTCTACTACACCTTC
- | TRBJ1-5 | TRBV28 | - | CASSPAGYNQPQHF | TGTGCCAGCAGCCCCGCGGGATACAATCAGCCCCAGCATTTT
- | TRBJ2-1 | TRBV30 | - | CAWSVRTPWRPEQFF | TGTGCCTGGAGTGTAAGGACTCCCTGGAGGCCTGAGCAGTTCTTC
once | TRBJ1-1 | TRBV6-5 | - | CASSAGPWATEAFF | TGTGCCAGCAGCGCGGGACCCTGGGCCACTGAAGCTTTCTTT
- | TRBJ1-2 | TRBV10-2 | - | CASSEGDYGYTF | TGCGCCAGCAGTGAGGGAGACTATGGCTACACCTTC
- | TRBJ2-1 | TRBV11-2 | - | CASSGADYNEQFF | TGTGCCAGCAGTGGGGCTGACTACAATGAGCAGTTCTTC
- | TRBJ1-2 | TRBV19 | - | CASSLRTVRGYGYTF | TGTGCCAGTAGCCTCCGGACAGTCCGCGGCTATGGCTACACCTTC
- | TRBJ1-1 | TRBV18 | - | CASSSEGYTEAFF | TGTGCCAGCTCATCAGAGGGTTACACTGAAGCTTTCTTT
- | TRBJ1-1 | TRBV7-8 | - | CASSLAGQFMNTEAFF | TGTGCCAGCAGCTTAGCGGGGCAGTTCATGAACACTGAAGCTTTCTTT
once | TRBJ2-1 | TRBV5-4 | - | CASSWRVMNEQFF | TGTGCCAGCAGCTGGAGGGTTATGAATGAGCAGTTCTTC
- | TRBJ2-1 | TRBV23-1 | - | CASSQSRRGRSSSYNEQFF | TGCGCCAGCAGTCAATCAAGGCGGGGACGTTCGAGCTCCTACAATGAGCAGTTCTTC
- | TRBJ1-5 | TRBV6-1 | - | CASSEGVGLGPGPQHF | TGTGCCAGCAGTGAAGGGGTAGGACTGGGTCCAGGGCCCCAGCATTTT
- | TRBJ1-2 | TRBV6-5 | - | CASSYRGHGYGYTF | TGTGCCAGCAGCTATCGGGGACACGGCTATGGCTACACCTTC
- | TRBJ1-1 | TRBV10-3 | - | CAISEVGGTEAFF | TGTGCCATCAGTGAGGTGGGGGGCACTGAAGCTTTCTTT
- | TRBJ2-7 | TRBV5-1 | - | CASSLGTYYEQYF | TGCGCCAGCAGCCTAGGGACATACTACGAGCAGTACTTC
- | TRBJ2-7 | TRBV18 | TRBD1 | CASSPTGAYEQYF | TGTGCCAGCTCACCGACAGGGGCATACGAGCAGTACTTC
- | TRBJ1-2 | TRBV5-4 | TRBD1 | CASSSGAGGLDGYTF | TGTGCCAGCAGCTCCGGCGCAGGGGGCTTGGATGGCTACACCTTC